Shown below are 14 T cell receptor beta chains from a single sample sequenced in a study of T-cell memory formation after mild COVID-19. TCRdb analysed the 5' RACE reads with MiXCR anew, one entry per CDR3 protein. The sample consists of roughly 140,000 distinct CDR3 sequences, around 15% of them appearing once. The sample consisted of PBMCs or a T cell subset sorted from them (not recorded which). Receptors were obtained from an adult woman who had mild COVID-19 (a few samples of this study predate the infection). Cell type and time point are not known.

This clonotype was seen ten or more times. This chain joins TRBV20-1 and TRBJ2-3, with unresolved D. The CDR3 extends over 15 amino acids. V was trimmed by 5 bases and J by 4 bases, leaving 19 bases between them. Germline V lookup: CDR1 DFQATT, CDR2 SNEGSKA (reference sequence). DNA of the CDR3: TGCAGTGCTGGAATGAGGCGGTCCGGCCCAGATACGCAGTATTTT. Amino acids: CSAGMRRSGPDTQYF.

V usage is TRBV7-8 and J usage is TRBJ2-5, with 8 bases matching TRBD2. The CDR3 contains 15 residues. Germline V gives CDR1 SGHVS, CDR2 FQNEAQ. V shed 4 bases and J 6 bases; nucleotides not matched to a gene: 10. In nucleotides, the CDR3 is TGTGCCAGCAGCTCTCGATGGACTAGCTCCCAGACCCAGTACTTC. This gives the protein CASSSRWTSSQTQYF.

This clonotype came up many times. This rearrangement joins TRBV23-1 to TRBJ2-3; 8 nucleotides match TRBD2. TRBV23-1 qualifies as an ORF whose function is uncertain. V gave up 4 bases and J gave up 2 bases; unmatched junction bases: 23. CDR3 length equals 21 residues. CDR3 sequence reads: CASSRGNGGREDQSSTDTQYF. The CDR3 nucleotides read TGCGCCAGCAGTCGGGGCAATGGTGGGCGGGAGGACCAGTCGTCCACAGATACGCAGTATTTT.

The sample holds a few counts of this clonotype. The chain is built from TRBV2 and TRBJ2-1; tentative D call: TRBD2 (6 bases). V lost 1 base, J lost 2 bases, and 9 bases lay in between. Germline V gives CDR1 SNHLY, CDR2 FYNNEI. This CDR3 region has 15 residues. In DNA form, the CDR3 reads TGTGCCAGCAGTGAAGGGGGGGAGGCCTACAATGAGCAGTTCTTC. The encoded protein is CASSEGGEAYNEQFF.

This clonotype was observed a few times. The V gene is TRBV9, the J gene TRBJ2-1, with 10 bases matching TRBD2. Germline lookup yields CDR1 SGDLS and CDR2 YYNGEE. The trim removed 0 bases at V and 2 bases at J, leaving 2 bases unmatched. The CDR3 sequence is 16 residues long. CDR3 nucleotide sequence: TGTGCCAGCAGCGTAGGACTAGCGGGTCCCTACAATGAGCAGTTCTTC. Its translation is CASSVGLAGPYNEQFF.

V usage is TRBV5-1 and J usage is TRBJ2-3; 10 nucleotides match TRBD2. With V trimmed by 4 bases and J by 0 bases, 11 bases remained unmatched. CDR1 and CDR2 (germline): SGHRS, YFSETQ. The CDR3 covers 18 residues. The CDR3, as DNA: TGCGCCAGCAGCGCAGCGAAGACTAGCGGGCGTAGCACAGATACGCAGTATTTT. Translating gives CASSAAKTSGRSTDTQYF.

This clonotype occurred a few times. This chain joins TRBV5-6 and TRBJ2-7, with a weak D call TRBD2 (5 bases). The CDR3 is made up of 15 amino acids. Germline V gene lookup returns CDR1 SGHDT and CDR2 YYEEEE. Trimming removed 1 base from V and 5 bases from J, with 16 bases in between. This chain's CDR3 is CASSLLSLGEDEQYF. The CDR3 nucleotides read TGTGCCAGCAGCTTGTTGTCCTTGGGAGAAGACGAGCAGTACTTC. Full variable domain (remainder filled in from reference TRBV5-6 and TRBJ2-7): DAGVTQSPTHLIKTRGQQVTLRCSPKSGHDTVSWYQQALGQGPQFIFQYYEEEERQRGNFPDRFSGHQFPNYSSELNVNALLLGDSALYLCASSLLSLGEDEQYFGPGTRLTVT.

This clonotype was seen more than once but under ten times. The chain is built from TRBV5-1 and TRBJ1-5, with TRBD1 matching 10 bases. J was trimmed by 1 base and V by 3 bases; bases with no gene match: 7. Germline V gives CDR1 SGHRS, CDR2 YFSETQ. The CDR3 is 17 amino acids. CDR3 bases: TGCGCCAGCAGCTCTCCGCTGGACAGGGGGAGCAATCAGCCCCAGCATTTT. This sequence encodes CASSSPLDRGSNQPQHF.

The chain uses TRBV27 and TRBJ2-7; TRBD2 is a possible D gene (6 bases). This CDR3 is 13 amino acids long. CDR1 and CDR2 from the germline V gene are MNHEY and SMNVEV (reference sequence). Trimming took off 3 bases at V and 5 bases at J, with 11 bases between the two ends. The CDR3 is CASSFAGIDEQYF. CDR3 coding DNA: TGTGCCAGCAGTTTCGCGGGAATTGACGAGCAGTACTTC.

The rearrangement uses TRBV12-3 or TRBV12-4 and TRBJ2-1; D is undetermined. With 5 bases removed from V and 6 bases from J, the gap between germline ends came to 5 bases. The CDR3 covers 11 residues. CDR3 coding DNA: TGTGCCAGCAGTGCCCCCAATGAGCAGTTCTTC. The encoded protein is CASSAPNEQFF.

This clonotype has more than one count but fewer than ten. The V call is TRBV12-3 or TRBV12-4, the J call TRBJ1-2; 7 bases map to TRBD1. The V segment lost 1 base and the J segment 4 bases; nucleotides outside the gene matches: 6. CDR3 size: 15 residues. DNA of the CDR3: TGTGCCAGCAGTTTAGGTACAGGGGATGGCTATGGCTACACCTTC. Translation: CASSLGTGDGYGYTF.

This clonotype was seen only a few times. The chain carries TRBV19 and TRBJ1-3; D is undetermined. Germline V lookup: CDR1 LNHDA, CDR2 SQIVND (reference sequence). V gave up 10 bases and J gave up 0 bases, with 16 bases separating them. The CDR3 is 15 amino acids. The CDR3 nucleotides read TGTGCCACCGGCGGCCCAATGGCCTCTGGAAACACCATATATTTT. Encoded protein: CATGGPMASGNTIYF.

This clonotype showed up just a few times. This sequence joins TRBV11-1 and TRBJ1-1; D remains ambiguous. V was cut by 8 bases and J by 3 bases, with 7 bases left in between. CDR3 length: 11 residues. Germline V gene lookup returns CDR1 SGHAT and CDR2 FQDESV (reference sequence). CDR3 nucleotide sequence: TGTGCCAGCCCCAGTGACACTGAAGCTTTCTTT. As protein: CASPSDTEAFF.

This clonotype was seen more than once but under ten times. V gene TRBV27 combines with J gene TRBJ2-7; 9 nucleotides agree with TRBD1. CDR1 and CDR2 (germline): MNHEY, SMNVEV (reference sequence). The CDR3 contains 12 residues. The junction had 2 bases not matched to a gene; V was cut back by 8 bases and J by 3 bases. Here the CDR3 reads CASRQGDYEQYF. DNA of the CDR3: TGTGCCAGCCGACAGGGGGACTACGAGCAGTACTTC.